The sequence of this T cell receptor beta chain was determined in a study of blood T cell repertoires in COVID-19. Study-wide background: Donors in the United States, Italy and Spain gave samples during acute or convalescent COVID-19.

As originally analysed: Amplified reference gene primers provided the basis for estimating nucleated cell counts. Sequenced by immunoSEQ multiplex PCR; TCRdb stores in-frame clones only, minus some. The DNA gave D and trimming, while V, J and clone size come from that table. The sample contains about 400,000 clones, 87% of which appear only once. Participants were placed into cohorts based on the clinical history they reported. Donors in Cohort 3 who had recovered were those with two negative PCRs, healthcare professional clearance, or resolution of their symptoms. Germline-derived CDR1 and CDR2 are GTSNPN and SVGIG (reference sequence). This CDR3 is built from 14 residues. With 1 base clipped from V and 2 bases from J, the junction kept 2 bases outside the gene matches.

This clonotype was obtained from a woman younger than 45 who had recovered from COVID-19. This chain links TRBV30 with TRBJ2-1; 7 nucleotides match TRBD2. Sequenced input: PBMCs or T cells enriched from blood (not recorded which). The CDR3 DNA reads as TGTGCCTGGAGTGAGCGGGGCCCCTACAATGAGCAGTTCTTC. Its protein is CAWSERGPYNEQFF.